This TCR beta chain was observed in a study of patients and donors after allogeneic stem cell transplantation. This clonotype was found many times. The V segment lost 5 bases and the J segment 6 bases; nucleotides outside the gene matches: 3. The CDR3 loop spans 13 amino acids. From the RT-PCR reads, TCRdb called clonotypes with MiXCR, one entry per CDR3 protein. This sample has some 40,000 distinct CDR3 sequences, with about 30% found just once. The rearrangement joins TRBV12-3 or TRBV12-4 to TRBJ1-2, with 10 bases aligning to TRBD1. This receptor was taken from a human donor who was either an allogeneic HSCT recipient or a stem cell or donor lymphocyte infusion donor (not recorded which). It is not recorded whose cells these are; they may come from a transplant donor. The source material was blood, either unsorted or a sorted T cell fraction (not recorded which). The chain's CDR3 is CASSQGQGNGYTF. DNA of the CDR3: TGTGCCAGCAGTCAGGGACAGGGGAATGGCTACACCTTC.